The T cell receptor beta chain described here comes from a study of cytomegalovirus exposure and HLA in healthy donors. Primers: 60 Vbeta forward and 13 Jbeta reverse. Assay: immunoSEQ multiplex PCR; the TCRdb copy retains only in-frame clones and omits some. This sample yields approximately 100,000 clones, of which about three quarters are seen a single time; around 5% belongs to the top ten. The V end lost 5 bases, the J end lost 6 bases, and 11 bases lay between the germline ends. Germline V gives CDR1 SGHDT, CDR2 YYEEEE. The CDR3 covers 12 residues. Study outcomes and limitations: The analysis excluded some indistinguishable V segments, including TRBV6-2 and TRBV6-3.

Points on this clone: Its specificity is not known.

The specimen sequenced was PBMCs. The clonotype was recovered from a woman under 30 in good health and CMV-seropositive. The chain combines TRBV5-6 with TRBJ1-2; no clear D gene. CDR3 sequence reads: CASSYGVDGYTF. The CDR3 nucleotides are TGTGCCAGCAGTTACGGGGTAGATGGCTACACCTTC.